Here is one TCR beta chain with its context. Antigen: not known. The entry originates in a study of shared clonotypes between healthy human individuals. Study results and caveats: Generally, estimated richness proved larger in naive subsets than it did in memory subsets. For naive CD4 cells, 5% to 6.5% of clonotypes were shared across a few donors. It was the non-shared clonotypes that had lower generation probabilities than clonotypes shared by all four donors.

Naivety among CD8 cells was defined by CD45RO negativity and positive CCR7 selection, thereby excluding terminally differentiated effector memory CD45RA+ cells. Running of the assay took place at deep level. Assay used: immunoSEQ multiplex PCR; TCRdb lists only in-frame clones, some missing. Among hundreds of thousands of clones, roughly 95% were seen once, and the ten largest hold less than 0.13%. The CDR3 runs to 14 residues. Deletions cut 1 base from V and 9 bases from J, with 12 bases between. The germline V gene has CDR1 SGHDN and CDR2 FVKESK. The TCR was taken from a woman younger than 45 in good health. Sequences were obtained from naive CD8+ T cells sorted from blood. The V gene is TRBV14, the J gene TRBJ2-2; weak D call: TRBD2 (7 bases). CDR3 sequence: CASSQGGGVWELFF. For the CDR3, the DNA is TGTGCCAGCAGCCAAGGGGGGGGCGTTTGGGAGCTGTTTTTT.